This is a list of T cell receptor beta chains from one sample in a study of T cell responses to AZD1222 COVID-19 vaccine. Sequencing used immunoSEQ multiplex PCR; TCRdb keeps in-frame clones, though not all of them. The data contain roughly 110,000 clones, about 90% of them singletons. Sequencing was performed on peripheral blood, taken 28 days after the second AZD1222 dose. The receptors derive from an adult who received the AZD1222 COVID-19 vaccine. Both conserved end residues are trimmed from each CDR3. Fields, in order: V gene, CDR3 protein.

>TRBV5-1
ASSLGQGPDTQY
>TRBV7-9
ASRHRTGQTEAF
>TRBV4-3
ASSQDPSGVTYNEQF
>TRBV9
ASSVGLAGTDTQY
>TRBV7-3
ASSPQPLAGGNNEQF
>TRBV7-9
ASSLAGGIWDEQY
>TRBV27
ASSWVEGQY
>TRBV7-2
ASSLGVRGRAETQY
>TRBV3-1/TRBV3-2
ASSQDSAGGETQY
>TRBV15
ATSPRWGDWDSPLH
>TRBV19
ASSTGGYTEAF
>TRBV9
ASSVRENSPLH
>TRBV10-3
AISERGTNTEAF
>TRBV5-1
ASSLNPGRSYEQY
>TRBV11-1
ASSGTGTNSPLH
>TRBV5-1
ASSLEDGFRGNEKLF
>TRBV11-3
ASSLDRLNTEAF
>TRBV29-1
SVEKAENTGELF
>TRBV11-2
ASTDPNRGGGETQY
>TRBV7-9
ASSPREGRSYNEQF
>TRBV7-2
ASSGRTGRSYEQY
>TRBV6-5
ASSPWDRGAEKLF
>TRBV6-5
ASSYPGGTEAF
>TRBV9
ASSAEGTKNIQY
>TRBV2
ASTNIPGNTIY
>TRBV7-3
ASSLGGLEEDTQY
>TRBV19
ASTGREKGSYNEQF
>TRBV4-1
ASTSPFHEQF
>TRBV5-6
ASSFPPGQRSYEQY
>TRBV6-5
ASRPDPTYEQY
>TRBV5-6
ASSLGTRPSTDTQY
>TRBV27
ASTLGTSGGHPYQETQY
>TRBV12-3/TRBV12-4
ASSQTGASGYT
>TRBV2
ASSGQGYTEAF
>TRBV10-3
AISDRDQPQH
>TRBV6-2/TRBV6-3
ASSYEGGSFGYT
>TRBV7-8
ASSGTAGVSYNEQF
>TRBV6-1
ASSDPGQGHYGYT
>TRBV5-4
ASSLVAGGPTDTQY
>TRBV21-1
ASSPLRTVSYNEQF
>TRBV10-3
AISDQRAGTRDEQY
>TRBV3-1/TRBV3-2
ASSQDQWFGVNEQF
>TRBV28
ASSYANSPLH
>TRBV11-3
ASSLGYGGSTGELF
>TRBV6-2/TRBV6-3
ASSIRGNYGYT
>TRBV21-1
ASSPPGGGTGANVLT
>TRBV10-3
AITTQGGTEAF